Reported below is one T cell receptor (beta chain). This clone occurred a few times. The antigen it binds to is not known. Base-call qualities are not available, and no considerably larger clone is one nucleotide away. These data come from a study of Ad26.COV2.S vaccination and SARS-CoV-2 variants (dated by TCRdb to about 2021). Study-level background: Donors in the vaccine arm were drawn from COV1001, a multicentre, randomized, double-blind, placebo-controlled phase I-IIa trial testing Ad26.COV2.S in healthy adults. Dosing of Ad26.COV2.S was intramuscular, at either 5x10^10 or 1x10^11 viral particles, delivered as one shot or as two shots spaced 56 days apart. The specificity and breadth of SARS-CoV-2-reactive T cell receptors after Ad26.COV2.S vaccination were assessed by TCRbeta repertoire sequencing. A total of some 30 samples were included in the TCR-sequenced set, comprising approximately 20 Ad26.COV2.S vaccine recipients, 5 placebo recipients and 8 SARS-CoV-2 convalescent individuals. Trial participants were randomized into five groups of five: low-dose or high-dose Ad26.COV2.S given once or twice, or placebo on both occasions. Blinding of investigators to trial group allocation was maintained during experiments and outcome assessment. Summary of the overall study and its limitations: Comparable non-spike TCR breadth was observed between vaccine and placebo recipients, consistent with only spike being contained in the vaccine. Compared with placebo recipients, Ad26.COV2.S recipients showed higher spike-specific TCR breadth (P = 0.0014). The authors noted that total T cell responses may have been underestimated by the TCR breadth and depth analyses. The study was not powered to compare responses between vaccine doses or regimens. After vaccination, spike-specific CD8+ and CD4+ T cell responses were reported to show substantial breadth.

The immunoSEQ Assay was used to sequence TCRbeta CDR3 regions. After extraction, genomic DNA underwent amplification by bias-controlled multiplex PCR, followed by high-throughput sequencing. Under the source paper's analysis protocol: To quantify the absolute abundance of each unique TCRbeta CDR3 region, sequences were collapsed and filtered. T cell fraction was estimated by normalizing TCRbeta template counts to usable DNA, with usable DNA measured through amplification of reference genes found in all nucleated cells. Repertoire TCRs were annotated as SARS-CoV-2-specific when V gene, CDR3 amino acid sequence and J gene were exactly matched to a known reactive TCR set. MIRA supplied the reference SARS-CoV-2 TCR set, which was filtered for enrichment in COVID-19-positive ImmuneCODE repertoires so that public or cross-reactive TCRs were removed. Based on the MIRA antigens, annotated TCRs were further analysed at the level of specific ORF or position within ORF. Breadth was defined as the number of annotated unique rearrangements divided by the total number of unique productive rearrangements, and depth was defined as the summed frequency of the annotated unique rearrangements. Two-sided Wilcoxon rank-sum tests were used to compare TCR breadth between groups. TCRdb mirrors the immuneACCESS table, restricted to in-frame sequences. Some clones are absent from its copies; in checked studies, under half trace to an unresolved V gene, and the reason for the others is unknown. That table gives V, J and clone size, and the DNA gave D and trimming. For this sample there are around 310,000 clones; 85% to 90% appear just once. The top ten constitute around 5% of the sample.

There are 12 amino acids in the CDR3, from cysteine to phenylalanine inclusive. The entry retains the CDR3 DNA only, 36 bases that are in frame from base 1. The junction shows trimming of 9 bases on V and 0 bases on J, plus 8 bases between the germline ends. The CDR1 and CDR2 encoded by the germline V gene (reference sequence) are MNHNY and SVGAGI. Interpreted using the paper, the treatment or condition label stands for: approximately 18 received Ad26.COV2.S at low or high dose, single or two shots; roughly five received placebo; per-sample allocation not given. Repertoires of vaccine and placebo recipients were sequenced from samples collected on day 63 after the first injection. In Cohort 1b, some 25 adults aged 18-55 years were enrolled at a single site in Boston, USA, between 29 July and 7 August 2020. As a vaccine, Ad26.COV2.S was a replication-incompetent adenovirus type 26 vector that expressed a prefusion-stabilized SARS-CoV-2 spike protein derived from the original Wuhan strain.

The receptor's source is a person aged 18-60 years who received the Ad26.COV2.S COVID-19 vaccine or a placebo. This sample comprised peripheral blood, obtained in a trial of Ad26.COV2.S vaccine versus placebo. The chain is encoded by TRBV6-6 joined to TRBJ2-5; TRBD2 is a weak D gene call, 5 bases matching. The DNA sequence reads TGTGCCAGTGCGGGCCACCAAGAGACCCAGTACTTC. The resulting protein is CASAGHQETQYF.